The 27 T cell receptor beta chains listed next were all sequenced from one sample in a study of identical twins. TCRdb redid the calling of the 5' RACE reads with MiXCR, one entry per CDR3 protein. In the table there are 1,800,000 or so distinct CDR3 sequences, 25% to 35% of which are singletons. Input material: cord blood. The source is a newborn girl in good health.

The rearrangement links TRBV2 to TRBJ2-1, with 9 positions matching TRBD2. The CDR3 has 16 amino acids. V lost 6 bases to trimming and J lost 6 bases; unmatched junction nucleotides: 12. The germline V gene encodes CDR1 SNHLY and CDR2 FYNNEI. The CDR3, as DNA: TGTGCCAGCAGCGGACTTAGCGGGAGACGGAGCAATGAGCAGTTCTTC. Translating gives CASSGLSGRRSNEQFF.

The chain uses TRBV3-1 and TRBJ2-4; the D call may be TRBD1 or TRBD2 (5 bases each). The J call may be incorrect, as the DNA end agrees better with TRBJ2-5. The CDR3 runs to 15 residues. CDR1 and CDR2 from the germline V gene are LGHDT and YNNKEL (reference sequence). The CDR3 DNA reads as TGTGCCAGCAGCCAAGATTGGGCAGGGAGAGAGACCCAGTACTTC. The encoded protein is CASSQDWAGRETQYF.

This chain joins TRBV20-1 and TRBJ1-2; TRBD1 is a possible D gene (6 bases). Deletions cut 5 bases from V and 6 bases from J, with 13 bases between. The CDR3 loop spans 12 amino acids. CDR1 and CDR2 (germline): DFQATT, SNEGSKA (reference sequence). The CDR3 is CSASNRVHGYTF. DNA for the CDR3: TGCAGTGCTTCCAACAGGGTTCATGGCTACACCTTC.

This clonotype came up a few times. The gene calls are TRBV27 and TRBJ1-5, with a weak D call TRBD1 (5 bases). Germline V gives CDR1 MNHEY, CDR2 SMNVEV (reference sequence). Trimming cost V 3 bases and J 3 bases, with 15 bases left between them. The CDR3 contains 16 residues. The CDR3 nucleotides are TGTGCCAGCAGTTTGTTAGGAACAGGCCTCAATCAGCCCCAGCATTTT. It translates to CASSLLGTGLNQPQHF.

The rearrangement links TRBV6-2 or TRBV6-3 to TRBJ2-3; TRBD2 matches at 8 bases. The CDR3 extends over 19 amino acids. V dropped 10 bases and J dropped 7; count of bases not matched to a gene: 28. Germline V gene lookup returns CDR1 MNHEY and CDR2 SVGEGT. The CDR3 is CAITSSPGLVRRPRNTQYF. The CDR3 DNA sequence: TGTGCCATCACCAGCTCGCCGGGACTAGTAAGGCGACCCCGAAATACGCAGTATTTT.

This clonotype has a count of ten or more. The rearrangement joins TRBV4-1 to TRBJ1-2; maybe TRBD1 (6 bases). Looked up from germline, CDR1 is MGHRA and CDR2 is YSYEKL. The CDR3 runs 15 residues. V was shortened by 2 bases and J by 2 bases, with 12 bases between the two germline ends. The CDR3 bases are TGCGCCAGCAGCCAATGGGACACTCCCAACTATGGCTACACCTTC. Translated: CASSQWDTPNYGYTF.

For this clonotype: The junction and the germline gene differ at one end; a read error may be behind it. V gene TRBV9 combines with J gene TRBJ2-5; D might be TRBD1 or TRBD2, each matching 6 bases. The CDR3 loop spans 14 amino acids. Germline CDR1 and CDR2: SGDLS and YYNGEE. The CDR3 DNA follows: TGTGCCGGCAGCGTAGGGGGAGGTCAAGAGACCCAGTACTTC. Translation: CAGSVGGGQETQYF.

This clonotype was counted a few times. V usage is TRBV27 and J usage is TRBJ1-6; D unclear. The CDR3 is 15 amino acids. Trimming stripped 2 bases from V and 8 bases from J, with 13 bases between. Germline-derived CDR1 and CDR2 are MNHEY and SMNVEV (reference sequence). The chain's CDR3 is CASSLTDPLYSPLHF. For the CDR3, the DNA is TGTGCCAGCAGTTTAACGGACCCCCTCTATTCACCCCTCCACTTT.

The V call is TRBV2, the J call TRBJ2-6, with D perhaps matching TRBD1 (6 bases). Looked up from germline, CDR1 is SNHLY and CDR2 is FYNNEI. This CDR3 has 17 amino acids. V shed 6 bases and J shed 0 bases, with 15 bases lying between them. CDR3 loop: CASRRQVFRSGANVLTF. The CDR3 region has the DNA TGTGCCAGCAGAAGACAGGTTTTCCGCTCTGGGGCCAACGTCCTGACTTTC.

The chain couples TRBV27 to TRBJ2-3; 11 positions match TRBD2. Germline loops: CDR1 MNHEY, CDR2 SMNVEV (reference sequence). This CDR3 has 19 amino acids. The junction had 10 bases not matched to a gene; V was cut back by 1 base and J by 1 base. The CDR3 bases are TGTGCCAGCAGTTTATGGGCTAGCGGGAGGCCTGGGGGCACAGATACGCAGTATTTT. Translation: CASSLWASGRPGGTDTQYF.

With respect to this clonotype: The junction does not match germline at one end; this may be a read error. The rearrangement uses TRBV20-1 and TRBJ1-6; D may be TRBD1 (5 bases). This CDR3 comprises 13 residues. Germline V gene lookup returns CDR1 DFQATT and CDR2 SNEGSKA (reference sequence). The CDR3 DNA sequence: TGCAACGCTAGCCCCATGGGGGATTCACCCCCCCACTTT. Its translation: CNASPMGDSPPHF.

The chain joins TRBV10-2 to TRBJ2-2; 7 bases are a match to TRBD1. The CDR3 totals 15 residues. The V segment lost 2 bases and the J segment 4 bases; nucleotides outside the gene matches: 4. The germline V gene encodes CDR1 WSHSY and CDR2 SAAADI. CDR3 amino acids: CASSERPGGTGELFF. The CDR3, as DNA: TGCGCCAGCAGTGAGAGACCAGGGGGCACCGGGGAGCTGTTTTTT.

The rearrangement links TRBV10-1 to TRBJ2-2, with 10 bases that match TRBD1. The germline V gene encodes CDR1 WNHNN and CDR2 SYGVQD (reference sequence). CDR3 size: 14 residues. Losses at the gene ends were 8 bases for V and 6 bases for J; bases not matched to a gene: 6. CDR3 nucleotide sequence: TGCGCCAGCGATGGACAGGGGGGAGCCGGGGAGCTGTTTTTT. Its protein is CASDGQGGAGELFF.

The chain uses TRBV27 and TRBJ2-3; D may be TRBD1 (5 bases). The CDR3 contains 15 residues. Trimming stripped 4 bases from V and 2 bases from J, with 13 bases between. CDR1 and CDR2 from the germline V gene are MNHEY and SMNVEV (reference sequence). The CDR3 sequence: CASSYTTAPTDTQYF. The CDR3 coding sequence is TGTGCCAGCAGTTATACGACAGCACCCACAGATACGCAGTATTTT.

V usage is TRBV7-2 and J usage is TRBJ2-3; D unresolved. Between the trimmed V and J ends, which lost 0 bases and 6 bases, there was a span of 16 bases. Germline loops: CDR1 SGHTA, CDR2 FQGNSA. CDR3 size: 16 residues. This chain's CDR3 is CASSLAGRLGPDTQYF. CDR3 bases: TGTGCCAGCAGCTTAGCGGGTAGGCTAGGGCCGGATACGCAGTATTTT.

The V call is TRBV24-1, the J call TRBJ1-1, with D uncertain. Trimming left V 5 bases short and J 5 bases short, with 8 bases between. This CDR3 contains 12 residues. Looked up from germline, CDR1 is KGHDR and CDR2 is SFDVKD. CDR3 region: CATSGVSTEAFF. As DNA, the CDR3 is TGTGCCACCAGTGGTGTGAGTACTGAAGCTTTCTTT.

The V call is TRBV27, the J call TRBJ1-2; D call uncertain. The V gene lost 3 bases and the J gene lost 8 bases, with 13 bases spanning the gap. The V gene's germline CDR1 is MNHEY and CDR2 SMNVEV (reference sequence). The CDR3 runs to 13 residues. The CDR3 sequence is CASSFVEGRGYTF. The CDR3 DNA is TGTGCCAGCAGTTTTGTGGAGGGTAGAGGCTACACCTTC.

The chain couples TRBV7-9 to TRBJ1-1; 8 bases match TRBD1. With V trimmed by 5 bases and J by 8 bases, 10 bases remained unmatched. The CDR3 runs to 14 residues. Looked up from germline, CDR1 is SEHNR and CDR2 is FQNEAQ (reference sequence). CDR3 nucleotides: TGTGCCAGCAGCCCTCCGGACAGGGCCTTCGAAGCTTTCTTT. As protein: CASSPPDRAFEAFF.

This clonotype showed up just a few times. The chain links TRBV28 to TRBJ2-7, with TRBD1 matching 8 bases. The CDR3 is 14 amino acids. Germline CDR1 reads MDHEN; CDR2 reads SYDVKM. Trimming at V came to 6 bases and at J to 0 bases, leaving 4 bases not matched to a gene. As DNA, the CDR3 is TGTGCCAGCAGAGGACAGGGCCGCTCCTACGAGCAGTACTTC. It encodes CASRGQGRSYEQYF.

The rearrangement joins TRBV6-5 to TRBJ2-3; perhaps TRBD2 as D (6 bases). Trimming stripped 2 bases from V and 0 bases from J, with 21 bases between. CDR1 MNHEY and CDR2 SVGAGI come from the germline V gene. There are 19 residues in the CDR3. This chain's CDR3 is CASSYKAYGSPGSTDTQYF. The CDR3 DNA follows: TGTGCCAGCAGTTACAAAGCCTACGGGAGCCCGGGAAGCACAGATACGCAGTATTTT.

Concerning this clonotype itself: With a much larger clone just one base away, this may be a read error. The J gene is TRBJ2-7, the V gene TRBV7-6; 8 bases are shared with TRBD2. V was pared by 3 bases and J by 7 bases, with 20 bases of the junction left unmatched. Germline V gene lookup returns CDR1 SGHVS and CDR2 FNYEAQ. The length of the CDR3 is 18 residues. The CDR3 DNA follows: TGTGCCAGCAGCTTGACGATTGCCTCCGGGACTAGGTACAATGAGCAGTACTTC. Amino acid sequence: CASSLTIASGTRYNEQYF. The whole variable domain, filled in from reference TRBV7-6 and TRBJ2-7, reads GAGVSQSPRYKVTKRGQDVALRCDPISGHVSLYWYRQALGQGPEFLTYFNYEAQQDKSGLPNDRFSAERPEGSISTLTIQRTEQRDSAMYRCASSLTIASGTRYNEQYFGPGTRLTVT.

This clonotype was seen more than once but under ten times. The chain carries TRBV12-3 or TRBV12-4 and TRBJ2-1, with 7 bases that match TRBD2. Trimming cost V 5 bases and J 5 bases; bases outside gene matches: 9. The CDR3 runs 15 residues. This CDR3 reads CASSTRGTSNNEQFF. For the CDR3, the DNA is TGTGCCAGCAGTACGCGGGGGACCTCTAACAATGAGCAGTTCTTC.

This clonotype has only a few counts. CDR3: CASRPSGGGYHEQFF. CDR3 DNA: TGTGCCAGCAGACCAAGCGGGGGGGGGTATCATGAGCAGTTCTTC. The chain is built from TRBV2 and TRBJ2-1, with TRBD2 matching over 10 bases. From germline, CDR1 is SNHLY and CDR2 FYNNEI. CDR3 length: 15 amino acids. V dropped 6 bases and J dropped 8; count of bases not matched to a gene: 10.

This clonotype turned up a few times. V gene TRBV6-5 combines with J gene TRBJ1-5; 9 positions agree with TRBD1. J lost 3 bases, V lost 6 bases, and 12 bases had no gene match. This CDR3 comprises 17 residues. The germline V gene encodes CDR1 MNHEY and CDR2 SVGAGI. The DNA of the CDR3 is TGTGCCAGCAGGTTAACCGGGACAGGGATCTCCAATCAGCCCCAGCATTTT. Its protein is CASRLTGTGISNQPQHF.

J is TRBJ1-5 and V is TRBV7-2; unclear D gene. CDR3 size: 13 residues. Germline CDR1 is SGHTA and CDR2 is FQGNSA. V lost 3 bases and J 3 bases, leaving 6 bases between the germline ends. The CDR3 nucleotides are TGTGCCAGCAGCTTCGATCACAATCAGCCCCAGCATTTT. This gives the protein CASSFDHNQPQHF.

V and J are TRBV20-1 and TRBJ1-1; the D is unclear. Per the germline V gene, CDR1 is DFQATT and CDR2 is SNEGSKA (reference sequence). The CDR3 length is 13 residues. Trimming took 5 bases from V and 1 from J, leaving 11 bases between them. The CDR3 reads CSALPGQNTEAFF. The DNA of the CDR3 is TGCAGTGCTTTACCGGGCCAGAACACTGAAGCTTTCTTT.

A remark on this clonotype: The germline gene is not matched at one end of the junction; a read error may be the cause. The CDR3 DNA reads TGCGCCCGCAGTCCAGGGGGCTACGAGCAGTACTTC. It codes for CARSPGGYEQYF. This chain links TRBV10-1 with TRBJ2-7; 7 positions match TRBD1. CDR3 length: 12 residues. Germline V gives CDR1 WNHNN, CDR2 SYGVQD (reference sequence).